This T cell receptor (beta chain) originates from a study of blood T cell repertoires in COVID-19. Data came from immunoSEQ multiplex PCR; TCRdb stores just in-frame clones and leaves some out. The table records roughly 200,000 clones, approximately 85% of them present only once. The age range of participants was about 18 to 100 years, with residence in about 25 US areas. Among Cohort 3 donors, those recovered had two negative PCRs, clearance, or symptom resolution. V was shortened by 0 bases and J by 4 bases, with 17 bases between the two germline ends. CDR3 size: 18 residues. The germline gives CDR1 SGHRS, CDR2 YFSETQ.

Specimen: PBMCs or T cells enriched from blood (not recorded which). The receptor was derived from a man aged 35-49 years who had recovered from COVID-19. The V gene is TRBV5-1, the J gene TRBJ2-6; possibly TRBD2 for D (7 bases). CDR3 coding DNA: TGCGCCAGCAGCTTGGATGGGGGGGCAAGATCAGGGGCCAACGTCCTGACTTTC. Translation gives CASSLDGGARSGANVLTF.